These T cell receptor beta chains were read from a single sample in a study of blood T cell repertoires in COVID-19. The data were produced by immunoSEQ multiplex PCR, yet TCRdb's version contains in-frame clones alone and is incomplete. This table has 200,000 to 250,000 clones, 70% to 90% appearing once. The sequenced sample consisted of peripheral blood. The receptors originated from a man aged 25 to 40 who had recovered from COVID-19. Both conserved end residues are part of each CDR3. A D gene is named only where the DNA matches it firmly. Clone sizes are given selectively: once, few, many, or a class where the clone is expanded.

clone_size: NA
j_call: TRBJ1-3
v_call: TRBV5-4
d_call: NA
cdr3_aa: CASSMDLNSGNTIYF
cdr3_nt: TGTGCCAGCAGCATGGACTTGAACTCTGGAAACACCATATATTTT

clone_size: once
j_call: TRBJ2-1
v_call: TRBV4-2
d_call: NA
cdr3_aa: CASSQEGPGSEQFF
cdr3_nt: TGTGCCAGCAGCCAAGAGGGGCCCGGGAGTGAGCAGTTCTTC

clone_size: NA
j_call: TRBJ2-5
v_call: TRBV5-5
d_call: TRBD2
cdr3_aa: CASSPAAGITETQYF
cdr3_nt: TGTGCCAGCAGCCCGGCAGCGGGGATAACAGAGACCCAGTACTTC

clone_size: NA
j_call: TRBJ2-1
v_call: TRBV11-3
d_call: NA
cdr3_aa: CASSLYRGSYNEQFF
cdr3_nt: TGTGCCAGCAGCTTATATAGGGGTTCCTACAATGAGCAGTTCTTC

clone_size: NA
j_call: TRBJ2-1
v_call: TRBV4-1
d_call: TRBD1
cdr3_aa: CASSGLRGPLGHNEQFF
cdr3_nt: TGCGCCAGCAGCGGGTTGAGGGGGCCCTTGGGGCACAATGAGCAGTTCTTC

clone_size: NA
j_call: TRBJ1-1
v_call: TRBV12-3/TRBV12-4
d_call: NA
cdr3_aa: CASSFGNTEAFF
cdr3_nt: TGTGCCAGCAGTTTCGGGAACACTGAAGCTTTCTTT

clone_size: once
j_call: TRBJ2-7
v_call: TRBV20-1
d_call: TRBD1
cdr3_aa: CSASYGTEVTYEQYF
cdr3_nt: TGCAGTGCTAGTTACGGGACAGAGGTTACCTACGAGCAGTACTTC

clone_size: NA
j_call: TRBJ2-1
v_call: TRBV7-2
d_call: TRBD2
cdr3_aa: CASSSLTSGGSSYNEQFF
cdr3_nt: TGTGCCAGCAGCTCCCTTACTAGCGGGGGTAGCTCCTACAATGAGCAGTTCTTC

clone_size: NA
j_call: TRBJ1-1
v_call: TRBV6-6
d_call: TRBD1
cdr3_aa: CASSRGTGGPNTEAFF
cdr3_nt: TGTGCCAGCAGCCGCGGGACAGGGGGCCCGAACACTGAAGCTTTCTTT

clone_size: NA
j_call: TRBJ2-5
v_call: TRBV10-1
d_call: NA
cdr3_aa: CASSDSGVFETQYF
cdr3_nt: TGCGCCAGCAGTGATTCAGGGGTGTTTGAGACCCAGTACTTC

clone_size: NA
j_call: TRBJ2-3
v_call: TRBV5-4
d_call: TRBD2
cdr3_aa: CASSLELASTDTQYF
cdr3_nt: TGTGCCAGCAGCTTGGAACTAGCGAGCACAGATACGCAGTATTTT

clone_size: NA
j_call: TRBJ1-2
v_call: TRBV10-2
d_call: TRBD1
cdr3_aa: CASTDRQGLNYGYTF
cdr3_nt: TGCGCCAGCACTGATAGACAGGGCCTTAACTATGGCTACACCTTC

clone_size: NA
j_call: TRBJ2-3
v_call: TRBV6-6
d_call: TRBD2
cdr3_aa: CASITTSGGYGDTQYF
cdr3_nt: TGTGCCAGCATCACGACTAGCGGGGGGTATGGAGATACGCAGTATTTT

clone_size: NA
j_call: TRBJ2-7
v_call: TRBV18
d_call: NA
cdr3_aa: CASSLETDDEQYF
cdr3_nt: TGTGCCAGCTCACTTGAGACTGATGACGAGCAGTACTTC

clone_size: many
j_call: TRBJ1-6
v_call: TRBV13
d_call: TRBD1
cdr3_aa: CASSFRGPSSPLHF
cdr3_nt: TGTGCCAGCAGCTTCAGGGGGCCCAGTTCACCCCTCCACTTT

clone_size: NA
j_call: TRBJ2-1
v_call: TRBV29-1
d_call: NA
cdr3_aa: CSVEDREAPSFLNEQFF
cdr3_nt: TGCAGCGTTGAAGATCGGGAAGCTCCTTCCTTCCTCAATGAGCAGTTCTTC

clone_size: NA
j_call: TRBJ1-5
v_call: TRBV5-6
d_call: NA
cdr3_aa: CASSRDGTGNQPQHF
cdr3_nt: TGTGCCAGCAGCCGGGACGGGACTGGCAATCAGCCCCAGCATTTT

clone_size: many
j_call: TRBJ1-6
v_call: TRBV5-1
d_call: NA
cdr3_aa: CASTRAGANNSPLHF
cdr3_nt: TGCGCCAGCACTCGGGCGGGGGCCAACAATTCACCCCTCCACTTT

clone_size: NA
j_call: TRBJ2-7
v_call: TRBV5-8
d_call: TRBD1
cdr3_aa: CASSRDRVAYEQYF
cdr3_nt: TGTGCCAGCAGCCGGGACAGGGTGGCCTACGAGCAGTACTTC

clone_size: NA
j_call: TRBJ2-7
v_call: TRBV3-1/TRBV3-2
d_call: NA
cdr3_aa: CASSRNSGSSYEQYF
cdr3_nt: TGTGCCAGCAGCCGAAATTCGGGAAGCTCCTACGAGCAGTACTTC

clone_size: NA
j_call: TRBJ1-4
v_call: TRBV15
d_call: TRBD1
cdr3_aa: CATSRNGDRVGKLFF
cdr3_nt: TGTGCCACCAGCAGAAATGGGGACAGGGTTGGAAAACTGTTTTTT

clone_size: NA
j_call: TRBJ1-1
v_call: TRBV6-5
d_call: NA
cdr3_aa: CASSSRTLGTEAFF
cdr3_nt: TGTGCCAGCAGTTCCCGGACTTTGGGGACTGAAGCTTTCTTT

clone_size: NA
j_call: TRBJ1-4
v_call: TRBV4-1
d_call: NA
cdr3_aa: CASSQLLDSGTLYEKLFF
cdr3_nt: TGCGCCAGCAGCCAACTACTAGATTCCGGGACACTTTATGAAAAACTGTTTTTT

clone_size: NA
j_call: TRBJ2-7
v_call: TRBV6-5
d_call: TRBD1
cdr3_aa: CASSYPGQEYF
cdr3_nt: TGTGCCAGCAGTTACCCGGGACAGGAATACTTC

clone_size: NA
j_call: TRBJ1-3
v_call: TRBV11-2
d_call: TRBD1
cdr3_aa: CASSLGTGGNTIYF
cdr3_nt: TGTGCCAGCAGCTTAGGGACAGGGGGAAACACCATATATTTT

clone_size: NA
j_call: TRBJ1-2
v_call: TRBV6-4
d_call: NA
cdr3_aa: CASSDSWQGRDYTF
cdr3_nt: TGTGCCAGCAGTGACTCCTGGCAGGGGAGGGACTACACCTTC

clone_size: once
j_call: TRBJ1-5
v_call: TRBV7-8
d_call: NA
cdr3_aa: CASSLAPGPNQPQHF
cdr3_nt: TGTGCCAGCAGCTTAGCTCCAGGCCCCAATCAGCCCCAGCATTTT

clone_size: NA
j_call: TRBJ2-7
v_call: TRBV2
d_call: TRBD2
cdr3_aa: CASYTVGEGGEQYF
cdr3_nt: TGTGCCAGCTACACCGTGGGGGAGGGAGGCGAGCAGTACTTC

clone_size: NA
j_call: TRBJ2-2
v_call: TRBV29-1
d_call: TRBD1
cdr3_aa: CSVEPQGESTGTGELFF
cdr3_nt: TGCAGCGTTGAACCACAGGGGGAAAGTACGGGCACCGGGGAGCTGTTTTTT

clone_size: NA
j_call: TRBJ2-2
v_call: TRBV7-6
d_call: NA
cdr3_aa: CASSLITGDNTGELFF
cdr3_nt: TGTGCCAGCAGCTTAATCACAGGAGATAACACCGGGGAGCTGTTTTTT

clone_size: NA
j_call: TRBJ1-4
v_call: TRBV5-1
d_call: TRBD1
cdr3_aa: CASSLGTGGEKLFF
cdr3_nt: TGCGCCAGCAGCTTGGGTACAGGGGGTGAAAAACTGTTTTTT

clone_size: NA
j_call: TRBJ1-5
v_call: TRBV2
d_call: TRBD1
cdr3_aa: CASSVRATGPTAQHF
cdr3_nt: TGTGCCAGCTCGGTGCGCGCGACAGGGCCGACGGCCCAGCATTTT

clone_size: NA
j_call: TRBJ1-2
v_call: TRBV5-1
d_call: TRBD1
cdr3_aa: CASSPRDRAYGYTF
cdr3_nt: TGCGCCAGCAGCCCCCGGGACAGAGCCTATGGCTACACCTTC

clone_size: NA
j_call: TRBJ2-5
v_call: TRBV3-1/TRBV3-2
d_call: NA
cdr3_aa: CASSQDLQRRSQYF
cdr3_nt: TGTGCCAGCAGCCAAGATCTCCAGCGTAGGTCCCAGTACTTC

clone_size: NA
j_call: TRBJ2-1
v_call: TRBV3-1/TRBV3-2
d_call: NA
cdr3_aa: CASSPAPGALGNEQFF
cdr3_nt: TGTGCCAGCAGCCCTGCCCCAGGGGCACTGGGGAATGAGCAGTTCTTC

clone_size: NA
j_call: TRBJ1-1
v_call: TRBV23-1
d_call: NA
cdr3_aa: CASSQLGSRMSRLSNTEAFF
cdr3_nt: TGCGCCAGCAGTCAATTGGGCAGTCGTATGTCTCGTCTCTCGAACACTGAAGCTTTCTTT

clone_size: NA
j_call: TRBJ2-2
v_call: TRBV4-1
d_call: NA
cdr3_aa: CASAVLVPGELFF
cdr3_nt: TGCGCCAGCGCAGTACTAGTGCCCGGGGAGCTGTTTTTT

clone_size: NA
j_call: TRBJ2-3
v_call: TRBV19
d_call: NA
cdr3_aa: CASNLLLGGTDTQYF
cdr3_nt: TGTGCCAGTAACCTTTTATTGGGAGGCACAGATACGCAGTATTTT

clone_size: NA
j_call: TRBJ2-5
v_call: TRBV4-3
d_call: TRBD2
cdr3_aa: CASSQEILAGGLRETQYF
cdr3_nt: TGCGCCAGCAGCCAAGAGATACTAGCGGGGGGCTTGCGGGAGACCCAGTACTTC

clone_size: NA
j_call: TRBJ2-2
v_call: TRBV3-1/TRBV3-2
d_call: NA
cdr3_aa: CASSQEPGGGSNTGELFF
cdr3_nt: TGTGCCAGCAGCCAAGAACCTGGAGGGGGCTCGAACACCGGGGAGCTGTTTTTT

clone_size: NA
j_call: TRBJ1-2
v_call: TRBV7-9
d_call: TRBD1
cdr3_aa: CASSLEGGDRTYGYTF
cdr3_nt: TGTGCCAGCAGCTTAGAAGGAGGGGACAGGACTTATGGCTACACCTTC

clone_size: NA
j_call: TRBJ2-7
v_call: TRBV10-3
d_call: NA
cdr3_aa: CAISEGDSLWEQYF
cdr3_nt: TGTGCCATCAGTGAAGGGGACTCCCTCTGGGAGCAGTACTTC

clone_size: NA
j_call: TRBJ1-2
v_call: TRBV6-4
d_call: NA
cdr3_aa: CASSPGNVYGYTF
cdr3_nt: TGTGCCAGCAGCCCGGGAAACGTCTATGGCTACACCTTC

clone_size: once
j_call: TRBJ2-3
v_call: TRBV7-8
d_call: TRBD2
cdr3_aa: CASSLISGGADTQYF
cdr3_nt: TGTGCCAGCAGCTTAATCAGCGGGGGGGCGGATACGCAGTATTTT

clone_size: NA
j_call: TRBJ2-1
v_call: TRBV27
d_call: NA
cdr3_aa: CASSPQLTLDEQFF
cdr3_nt: TGTGCCAGCAGTCCCCAACTAACCCTAGATGAGCAGTTCTTC

clone_size: NA
j_call: TRBJ1-2
v_call: TRBV5-5
d_call: NA
cdr3_aa: CASSLGSVYYGYTF
cdr3_nt: TGTGCCAGCAGCTTAGGGAGCGTTTATTATGGCTACACCTTC

clone_size: NA
j_call: TRBJ2-5
v_call: TRBV19
d_call: NA
cdr3_aa: CASSIDLEETQYF
cdr3_nt: TGTGCCAGTAGTATAGATCTGGAGGAGACCCAGTACTTC

clone_size: NA
j_call: TRBJ2-7
v_call: TRBV4-1
d_call: TRBD2
cdr3_aa: CASSPRTLTSGGSSSYEQYF
cdr3_nt: TGCGCCAGCAGCCCCAGGACCCTGACTAGCGGGGGCTCTAGCTCCTACGAGCAGTACTTC

clone_size: NA
j_call: TRBJ2-7
v_call: TRBV6-5
d_call: NA
cdr3_aa: CASSYRSSYEQYF
cdr3_nt: TGTGCCAGCAGTTACCGGAGCTCCTACGAGCAGTACTTC

clone_size: NA
j_call: TRBJ2-4
v_call: TRBV5-6
d_call: TRBD2
cdr3_aa: CASSLLAGGLIDKNIQYF
cdr3_nt: TGTGCCAGCAGCTTGCTAGCGGGGGGGCTGATTGACAAAAACATTCAGTACTTC

clone_size: NA
j_call: TRBJ2-3
v_call: TRBV6-4
d_call: NA
cdr3_aa: CASSDGQGGTDTQYF
cdr3_nt: TGTGCCAGCAGTGACGGGCAGGGTGGCACAGATACGCAGTATTTT

clone_size: NA
j_call: TRBJ2-1
v_call: TRBV10-3
d_call: TRBD1
cdr3_aa: CAIRADRESYNEQFF
cdr3_nt: TGTGCCATCAGGGCGGACAGGGAATCATACAATGAGCAGTTCTTC

clone_size: many
j_call: TRBJ1-2
v_call: TRBV7-2
d_call: NA
cdr3_aa: CASSLGREDGYTF
cdr3_nt: TGTGCCAGCAGCTTAGGCAGGGAGGACGGCTACACCTTC

clone_size: NA
j_call: TRBJ2-5
v_call: TRBV30
d_call: TRBD1
cdr3_aa: CAWILGQGGETQYF
cdr3_nt: TGTGCCTGGATACTGGGACAGGGGGGGGAGACCCAGTACTTC

clone_size: once
j_call: TRBJ2-1
v_call: TRBV2
d_call: TRBD1
cdr3_aa: CASSGLKGQGNNEQFF
cdr3_nt: TGTGCCAGCAGTGGACTTAAGGGACAGGGGAACAATGAGCAGTTCTTC